The rows below give T cell receptor beta chains drawn from one sample of a study of blood T cell repertoires in COVID-19. Method: immunoSEQ multiplex PCR; TCRdb's copy keeps in-frame clones and lacks some. The table has 200,000 or so clones, under 90% seen once; the top ten hold roughly 6%. Material for sequencing was peripheral blood. These TCRs come from a man between 60 and 70 years old who had recovered from COVID-19. The CDR3 runs from the conserved cysteine through the conserved F or W. The order of the fields is D gene, J gene, V gene, clone size, CDR3 DNA, CDR3 protein. A D gene is named only where the DNA matches it firmly. Clone size appears in some rows only: once, few, many, or a class for an expanded clone.

.	TRBJ1-1	TRBV7-9	.	TGTGCCAGCAGCTTTCTGGGGGCGCGGCACACTGAAGCTTTCTTT	CASSFLGARHTEAFF
TRBD1	TRBJ1-2	TRBV30	.	TGTGCCTGGGTGAACTCCCGCCGGGACAGGGGGCGTTTCGGGACCTATGGCTACACCTTC	CAWVNSRRDRGRFGTYGYTF
.	TRBJ2-7	TRBV15	.	TGTGCCACCAGCAGACCTTCGGGAGCAACCTACGAGCAGTACTTC	CATSRPSGATYEQYF
TRBD2	TRBJ2-3	TRBV5-1	.	TGCGCCAGCAGCTTATTAGCGGGGGGGCCTTTAAATACGCAGTATTTT	CASSLLAGGPLNTQYF
.	TRBJ1-1	TRBV10-3	.	TGTGCCATCAGGGAGGAGGGCACTGAAGCTTTCTTT	CAIREEGTEAFF
TRBD2	TRBJ2-1	TRBV10-3	.	TGTGCCATCAGGGGTACTAGCGGTCCTTTAGATGAGCAGTTCTTC	CAIRGTSGPLDEQFF
.	TRBJ2-7	TRBV18	.	TGTGCCAGCTCACCACTCAGTGGTTACGAGCAGTACTTC	CASSPLSGYEQYF
.	TRBJ1-3	TRBV9	.	TGTGCCAGCAGCGCACTCCTGGGAAACACCATATATTTT	CASSALLGNTIYF
.	TRBJ1-3	TRBV7-2	.	TGTGCCAGCAGCTTATATCTTGGAAACACCATATATTTT	CASSLYLGNTIYF
.	TRBJ2-5	TRBV30	.	TGTGCCTGGAGTCAAATGCGGGCACCATACGGGACCCAGTACTTC	CAWSQMRAPYGTQYF
.	TRBJ1-2	TRBV5-8	.	TGTGCCAGCTCACGGCAGGCTAACTATGGCTACACCTTC	CASSRQANYGYTF
.	TRBJ2-6	TRBV21-1	few	TGTGCCAGCAGCAAAAACGCGGGTTCGGGGGCCAACGTCCTGACTTTC	CASSKNAGSGANVLTF
.	TRBJ1-2	TRBV6-5	.	TGTGCCAGCAGCGCCGTGGGGCAGTTTGGCTACACCTTC	CASSAVGQFGYTF